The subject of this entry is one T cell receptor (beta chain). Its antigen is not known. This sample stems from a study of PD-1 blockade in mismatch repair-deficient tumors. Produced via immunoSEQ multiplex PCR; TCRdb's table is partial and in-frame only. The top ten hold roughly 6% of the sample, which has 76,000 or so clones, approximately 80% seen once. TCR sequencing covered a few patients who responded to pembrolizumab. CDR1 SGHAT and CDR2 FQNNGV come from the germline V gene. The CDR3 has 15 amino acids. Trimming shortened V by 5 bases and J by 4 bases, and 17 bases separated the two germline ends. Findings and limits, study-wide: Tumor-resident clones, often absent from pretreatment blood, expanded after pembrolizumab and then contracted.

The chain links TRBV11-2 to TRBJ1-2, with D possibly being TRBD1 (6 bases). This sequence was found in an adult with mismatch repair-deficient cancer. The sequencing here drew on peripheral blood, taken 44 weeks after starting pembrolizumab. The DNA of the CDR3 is TGTGCCAGCAGCCCGGCGGGGGGGCGCGTCTATGGCTACACCTTC. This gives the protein CASSPAGGRVYGYTF.